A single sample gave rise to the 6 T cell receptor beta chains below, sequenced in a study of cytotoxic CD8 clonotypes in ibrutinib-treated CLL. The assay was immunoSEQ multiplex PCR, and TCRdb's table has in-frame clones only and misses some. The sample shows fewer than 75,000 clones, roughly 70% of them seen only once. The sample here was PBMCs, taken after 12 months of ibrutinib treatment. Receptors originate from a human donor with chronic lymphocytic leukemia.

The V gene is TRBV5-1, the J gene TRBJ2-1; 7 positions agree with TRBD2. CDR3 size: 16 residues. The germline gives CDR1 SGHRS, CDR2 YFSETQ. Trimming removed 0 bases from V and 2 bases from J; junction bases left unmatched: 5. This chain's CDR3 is CASSLVAGVTYNEQFF. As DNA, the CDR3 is TGCGCCAGCAGCTTGGTGGCGGGAGTCACCTACAATGAGCAGTTCTTC.

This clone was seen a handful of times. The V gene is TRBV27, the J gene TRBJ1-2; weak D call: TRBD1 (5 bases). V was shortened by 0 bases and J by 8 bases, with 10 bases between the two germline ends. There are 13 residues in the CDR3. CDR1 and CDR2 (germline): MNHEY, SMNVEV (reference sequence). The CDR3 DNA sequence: TGTGCCAGCAGTTTATCGGGGGTGTTGGGCTACACCTTC. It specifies CASSLSGVLGYTF.

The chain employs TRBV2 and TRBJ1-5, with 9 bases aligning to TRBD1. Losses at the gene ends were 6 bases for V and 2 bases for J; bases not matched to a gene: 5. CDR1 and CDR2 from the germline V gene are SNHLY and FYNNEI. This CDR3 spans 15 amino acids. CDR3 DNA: TGTGCCAGCAGCGGACAGGGGTCGGGCAATCAGCCCCAGCATTTT. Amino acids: CASSGQGSGNQPQHF.

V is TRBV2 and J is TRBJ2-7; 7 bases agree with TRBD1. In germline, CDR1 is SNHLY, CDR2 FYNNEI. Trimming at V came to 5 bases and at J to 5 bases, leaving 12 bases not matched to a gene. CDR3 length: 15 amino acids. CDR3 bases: TGTGCCAGCAGTCCTTGGACAGGTTGGGACGACGAGCAGTACTTC. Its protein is CASSPWTGWDDEQYF.

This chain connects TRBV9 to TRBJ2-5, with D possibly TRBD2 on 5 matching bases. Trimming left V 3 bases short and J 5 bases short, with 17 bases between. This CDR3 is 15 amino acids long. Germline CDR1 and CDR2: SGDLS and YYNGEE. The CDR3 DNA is TGTGCCAGCAGCGCCCACGGGAACCCGGGGGAGACCCAGTACTTC. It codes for CASSAHGNPGETQYF.

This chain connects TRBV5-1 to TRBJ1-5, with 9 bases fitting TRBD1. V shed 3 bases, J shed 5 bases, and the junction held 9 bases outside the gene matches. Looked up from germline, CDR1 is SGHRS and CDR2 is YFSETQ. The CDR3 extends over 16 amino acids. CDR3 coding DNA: TGCGCCAGCAGCTCGGGGGGACAGGGAGGAGATCAGCCCCAGCATTTT. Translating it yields CASSSGGQGGDQPQHF.